This T cell receptor beta chain was found in a study of neurological immune-mediated disorders. Germline V gene lookup returns CDR1 SGHRS and CDR2 YFSETQ. The CDR3 has 16 residues. Input was 1 million sorted T cells, either CD4+ or CD8+. Synthesis of cDNA was performed by 5'RACE using 10-nucleotide random UMIs. Every sequencing run generated in excess of 170 million TCR-beta sequences. These sequences covered 15-18 subjects. TCRdb redid the calling of the 5' RACE reads with MiXCR, one entry per CDR3 protein. Of 30,000 to 35,000 distinct CDR3 sequences listed, 20% to 25% are singletons. There are many counts of this clonotype. A junction boundary mismatches the germline segment, possibly from a read error.

The source is a man aged 45 to 65 with HTLV-1-associated myelopathy (HAM/TSP). Sequencing used CD4+ T cells from blood. The gene calls are TRBV5-1 and TRBJ1-1; D gene ambiguous. CDR3 region: CASSLEDGLANAEAFF. The CDR3 coding sequence is TGCGCCAGCAGCTTGGAGGATGGATTAGCGAACGCTGAAGCTTTCTTT.